A single TCR beta chain is shown here with its context. The antigen remains unidentified. The data stem from a study of identical twins. Findings and limits, study-wide: Interpretation of the results relied on cross-sectional statistical analysis and not on following the same donors.

V was trimmed by 5 bases and J by 4 bases, leaving 12 bases between them. Per germline, CDR1 ENHRY and CDR2 SYGVKD. This CDR3 has 13 amino acids. With template switching, a universal primer site was added, and the cDNA carried unique molecular identifiers. TCRdb re-derived calls from the 5' RACE reads in MiXCR, one entry per CDR3 protein. The table has under 900,000 distinct CDR3 sequences, approximately 18% seen once. In addition, the sample was reused for a study of T cells expressing NK-cell markers.

The sequenced sample consisted of PBMCs. The source of this sequence is a woman between 18 and 30 years old in good health. This chain links TRBV10-3 with TRBJ2-7; D is unresolved. CDR3 nucleotide sequence: TGTGCCATCAGTACTGGTATGGGATACGAGCAGTACTTC. It is translated as CAISTGMGYEQYF.